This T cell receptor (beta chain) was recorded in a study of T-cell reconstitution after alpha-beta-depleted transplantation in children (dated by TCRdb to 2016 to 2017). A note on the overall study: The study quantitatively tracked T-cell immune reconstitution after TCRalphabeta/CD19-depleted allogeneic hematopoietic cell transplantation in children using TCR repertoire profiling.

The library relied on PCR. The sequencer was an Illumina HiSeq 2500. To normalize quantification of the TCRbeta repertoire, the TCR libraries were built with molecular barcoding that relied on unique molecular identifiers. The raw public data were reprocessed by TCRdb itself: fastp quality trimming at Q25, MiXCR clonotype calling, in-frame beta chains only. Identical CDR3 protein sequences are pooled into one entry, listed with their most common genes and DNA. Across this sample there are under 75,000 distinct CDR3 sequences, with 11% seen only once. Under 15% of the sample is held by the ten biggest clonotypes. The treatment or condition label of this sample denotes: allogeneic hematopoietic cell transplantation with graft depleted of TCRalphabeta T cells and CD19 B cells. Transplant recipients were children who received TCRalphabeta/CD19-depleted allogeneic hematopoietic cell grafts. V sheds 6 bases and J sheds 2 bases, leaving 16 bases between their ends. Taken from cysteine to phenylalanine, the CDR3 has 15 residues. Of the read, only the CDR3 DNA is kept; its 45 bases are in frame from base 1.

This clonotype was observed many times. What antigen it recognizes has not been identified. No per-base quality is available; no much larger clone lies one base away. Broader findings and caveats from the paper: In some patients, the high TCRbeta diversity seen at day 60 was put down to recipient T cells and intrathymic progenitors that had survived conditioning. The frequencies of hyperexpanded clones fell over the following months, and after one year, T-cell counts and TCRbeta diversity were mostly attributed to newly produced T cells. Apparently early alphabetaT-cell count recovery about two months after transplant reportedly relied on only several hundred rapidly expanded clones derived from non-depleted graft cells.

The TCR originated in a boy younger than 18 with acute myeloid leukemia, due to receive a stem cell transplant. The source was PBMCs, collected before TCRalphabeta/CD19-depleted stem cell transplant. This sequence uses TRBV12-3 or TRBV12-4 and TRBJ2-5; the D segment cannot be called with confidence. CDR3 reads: CASRLGLGLQETQYF. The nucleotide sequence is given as TGTGCCAGCAGGCTGGGTTTGGGGTTACAAGAGACCCAGTACTTC.